A single sample is the source of the 25 T cell receptor beta chains below, sequenced in a study of cytomegalovirus exposure and HLA in healthy donors. Primers for the PCR totalled 60 Vbeta and 13 Jbeta. Clones were sequenced by immunoSEQ multiplex PCR, and TCRdb holds only the in-frame ones, with some missing. Of approximately 150,000 clones listed, more than 60% are singletons. The sequenced sample was PBMCs. The receptors originated from a male donor in good health and CMV-seronegative.

The V and J genes are TRBV9 and TRBJ1-5; tentatively, D is TRBD1 (5 bases). V lost 3 bases to trimming and J lost 1 base, with 11 bases between them. The length of the CDR3 is 15 residues. In germline, CDR1 is SGDLS, CDR2 YYNGEE. The CDR3 is CASSASGISNQPQHF. CDR3 bases: TGTGCCAGCAGCGCCTCAGGGATAAGCAATCAGCCCCAGCATTTT. The variable domain in full, completed from reference TRBV9 and TRBJ1-5, reads DSGVTQTPKHLITATGQRVTLRCSPRSGDLSVYWYQQSLDQGLQFLIQYYNGEERAKGNILERFSAQQFPDLHSELNLSSLELGDSALYFCASSASGISNQPQHFGDGTRLSIL.

The V and J genes are TRBV7-9 and TRBJ2-7; 7 bases are shared with TRBD1. Germline values: CDR1 SEHNR, CDR2 FQNEAQ (reference sequence). The CDR3 runs 14 residues. V trimming: 8 bases; J trimming: 3 bases; junction bases outside the gene matches: 10. CDR3 sequence reads: CASLDQGVDYEQYF. The CDR3, as DNA: TGTGCCAGCTTGGATCAGGGGGTTGACTACGAGCAGTACTTC.

This clone turned up a few times. Different DNA sequences within this sample yield the same CDR3. V usage is TRBV7-7 and J usage is TRBJ2-7, with D perhaps TRBD1 (5 bases). V was clipped by 1 base and J by 0 bases, with 7 bases between them. From germline, CDR1 is SSHAT and CDR2 FNYEAQ (reference sequence). This CDR3 is 14 amino acids long. Here the CDR3 DNA reads TGTGCCAGCAGCTTAGGAGACAGCTCCTACGAGCAGTACTTC. It translates to CASSLGDSSYEQYF.

The chain uses TRBV4-3 and TRBJ2-7, with TRBD2 matching 7 bases. This CDR3 is 15 amino acids long. Per the germline V gene, CDR1 is LGHNA and CDR2 is YSLEER. Unmatched junction bases numbered 6, after V lost 0 bases and J lost 4 bases. The CDR3 DNA sequence: TGCGCCAGCAGCCAAGATGCGCAGGGAGGGTACGAGCAGTACTTC. Translation: CASSQDAQGGYEQYF.

This clone appeared a few times. The sample holds other DNA sequences that translate to the same CDR3. This chain joins TRBV4-3 and TRBJ2-1; tentatively, D is TRBD2 (6 bases). The V end lost 0 bases, the J end lost 9 bases, and 9 bases lay between the germline ends. This CDR3 is built from 13 residues. Germline CDR1 LGHNA, CDR2 YSLEER. CDR3 sequence reads: CASSQDGSGEQFF. The CDR3 DNA sequence: TGCGCCAGCAGCCAAGATGGTAGCGGTGAGCAGTTCTTC.

V is TRBV14 and J is TRBJ2-3, with D perhaps TRBD1 (6 bases). Germline-derived CDR1 and CDR2 are SGHDN and FVKESK. V lost 1 base, J lost 2 bases, and 16 bases lay in between. CDR3 length: 17 residues. CDR3 nucleotides: TGTGCCAGCAGCCAAGGGATCGGCAGGGGCCACACAGATACGCAGTATTTT. This sequence encodes CASSQGIGRGHTDTQYF.

This clone was picked up one time. CDR3 residues: CASDRGYSYGYTF. CDR3 nucleotide sequence: TGTGCCAGCGACAGGGGGTACAGCTATGGCTACACCTTC. The chain joins TRBV7-9 to TRBJ1-2; 9 bases agree with TRBD1. The CDR3 contains 13 residues. Trimming cost V 8 bases and J 4 bases; bases outside gene matches: 5. Looked up from germline, CDR1 is SEHNR and CDR2 is FQNEAQ (reference sequence). Based on the CDR3 plus reference TRBV7-9 and TRBJ1-2, the full variable domain is DTGVSQNPRHKITKRGQNVTFRCDPISEHNRLYWYRQTLGQGPEFLTYFQNEAQLEKSRLLSDRFSAERPKGSFSTLEIQRTEQGDSAMYLCASDRGYSYGYTFGSGTRLTVV.

The rearrangement joins TRBV5-1 to TRBJ2-6; perhaps TRBD2 as D (5 bases). The CDR3 is 17 residues long. V was shortened by 0 bases and J by 0 bases, with 10 bases between the two germline ends. Germline V gives CDR1 SGHRS, CDR2 YFSETQ. CDR3 in amino acids: CASSLGTENSGANVLTF. For the CDR3, the DNA is TGCGCCAGCAGCTTGGGGACTGAAAACTCTGGGGCCAACGTCCTGACTTTC.

V is TRBV19 and J is TRBJ1-6; D remains ambiguous. This CDR3 is 13 amino acids long. Germline assignment: CDR1 LNHDA and CDR2 SQIVND (reference sequence). V was cut by 3 bases and J by 11 bases, with 11 bases left in between. The CDR3 loop reads CASSIGLITPLHF. The CDR3 DNA is TGTGCCAGTAGTATCGGGTTAATTACACCCCTCCACTTT.

This clone was detected only a few times. V and J are TRBV10-3 and TRBJ1-1; 8 nucleotides agree with TRBD1. The J segment lost 5 bases and the V segment lost 0 bases, leaving 5 bases of the junction unmatched. Germline loops: CDR1 ENHRY, CDR2 SYGVKD. CDR3 length equals 15 residues. Here the CDR3 DNA reads TGTGCCATCAGTGAGTCTGACAGGGGAACAACTGAAGCTTTCTTT. Residues: CAISESDRGTTEAFF.

This sequence joins TRBV27 and TRBJ2-5; 11 nucleotides match TRBD1. With the DNA end fitting TRBJ2-7 better, the J assignment may be wrong. This CDR3 is built from 16 residues. Germline CDR1 is MNHEY and CDR2 is SMNVEV (reference sequence). The CDR3 DNA reads TGTGCCAGCAGTTTTTCCGCCGGGACAGGGGGGTACGAGCAGTACTTC. This gives the protein CASSFSAGTGGYEQYF.

The chain is built from TRBV10-3 and TRBJ2-1; 8 nucleotides match TRBD1. Germline lookup yields CDR1 ENHRY and CDR2 SYGVKD. Trimming at V came to 3 bases and at J to 3 bases, leaving 4 bases not matched to a gene. CDR3 length: 15 residues. The CDR3 bases are TGTGCCATCAGTGAAGACAGGGGCTACTACAATGAGCAGTTCTTC. Translation: CAISEDRGYYNEQFF.

This clone was counted between two and nine times. V and J are TRBV4-3 and TRBJ1-4; D gene unclear. Germline V gene sequence: CDR1 LGHNA, CDR2 YSLEER. V dropped 1 base and J dropped 6 bases, with 18 bases sitting between them. The CDR3 runs 17 residues. The CDR3 loop is CASSQAPAAALDEKLFF. The CDR3, as DNA: TGCGCCAGCAGCCAAGCCCCTGCGGCAGCTCTCGATGAAAAACTGTTTTTT.

The chain carries TRBV5-6 and TRBJ1-2; possibly TRBD1 for D (6 bases). The CDR3 loop spans 16 amino acids. Per the germline V gene, CDR1 is SGHDT and CDR2 is YYEEEE. Trimming took off 0 bases at V and 4 bases at J, with 16 bases between the two ends. The CDR3 DNA is TGTGCCAGCAGCTTGGGGGGTTGGGGGCAGAGCTATGGCTACACCTTC. Translation gives CASSLGGWGQSYGYTF.

The V call is TRBV7-2, the J call TRBJ2-3; D remains unclear. The germline gives CDR1 SGHTA, CDR2 FQGNSA. Trimming removed 10 bases from V and 0 bases from J, with 17 bases in between. The CDR3 loop spans 15 amino acids. The CDR3 reads CATRNRSSSTDTQYF. The CDR3 region has the DNA TGTGCCACCCGGAATAGGAGTTCTAGCACAGATACGCAGTATTTT.

V usage is TRBV30 and J usage is TRBJ2-1, with unresolved D. The ends were cut back, 4 bases at V and 0 bases at J, with 10 bases in the middle. Germline assignment: CDR1 GTSNPN and CDR2 SVGIG (reference sequence). The CDR3 length is 14 residues. CDR3 coding DNA: TGTGCCTGGAAAGCGTTTAGCTCCTACAATGAGCAGTTCTTC. Translation: CAWKAFSSYNEQFF.

V gene TRBV6-5 combines with J gene TRBJ2-7; possible D gene TRBD2, 5 bases. Germline CDR1 MNHEY, CDR2 SVGAGI. CDR3 length equals 14 residues. V was pared by 5 bases and J by 7 bases, with 18 bases between. This chain's CDR3 is CASSLRALGREQYF. DNA of the CDR3: TGTGCCAGCAGTCTGAGGGCCCTTGGTCGGGAGCAGTACTTC.

V usage is TRBV28 and J usage is TRBJ1-2; perhaps TRBD1 as D (6 bases). V lost 2 bases and J lost 8, with 12 bases in between. Germline V gives CDR1 MDHEN, CDR2 SYDVKM. This CDR3 spans 13 amino acids. The CDR3 protein is CASSLVDRSGYTF. The DNA for the CDR3 is TGTGCCAGCAGTTTAGTGGACAGAAGCGGCTACACCTTC.

The chain combines TRBV5-1 with TRBJ2-5, with 7 bases matching TRBD1. Near its end, the DNA agrees better with TRBJ2-7, so the J call may be wrong. Germline lookup yields CDR1 SGHRS and CDR2 YFSETQ. This CDR3 is 16 amino acids long. The CDR3 DNA reads TGCGCCAGCAGCTTGGGGATCGGGACAGTTCAAATCGAGCAGTACTTC. This translates into CASSLGIGTVQIEQYF.

This chain uses TRBV6-5 with TRBJ1-5; D perhaps matches TRBD1 (6 bases). The CDR3 is 14 residues long. Germline loops: CDR1 MNHEY, CDR2 SVGAGI. With 4 bases removed from V and 3 bases from J, the gap between germline ends came to 10 bases. CDR3 nucleotide sequence: TGTGCCAGCAGTTCCCGGACAGTCAATCAGCCCCAGCATTTT. Translated: CASSSRTVNQPQHF.

The genes are TRBV5-1 and TRBJ1-2, with 8 nucleotides matching TRBD1. The germline V gene has CDR1 SGHRS and CDR2 YFSETQ. V lost 0 bases to trimming and J lost 4 bases; unmatched junction nucleotides: 5. This CDR3 is 15 amino acids long. The CDR3, as DNA: TGCGCCAGCAGCTTGGGGGACAGGATTATCTATGGCTACACCTTC. It encodes CASSLGDRIIYGYTF.

This clone was seen more than once but under ten times. At the DNA level, this CDR3 is encoded by other sequences in the same sample as well. The J gene is TRBJ1-5, the V gene TRBV27; TRBD1 matches 9 bases. This CDR3 has 14 amino acids. With 6 bases clipped from V and 5 bases from J, the junction kept 5 bases outside the gene matches. The germline V gene encodes CDR1 MNHEY and CDR2 SMNVEV (reference sequence). The CDR3 nucleotides read TGTGCCAGCAGCTTGAGACAGGGGGATCAGCCCCAGCATTTT. Amino acid sequence: CASSLRQGDQPQHF.

Details on this clone: The junction differs from germline at one of its ends, possibly a read error. This chain uses TRBV7-9 with TRBJ1-1, with D possibly being TRBD1 (6 bases). The CDR3 length is 12 residues. Germline CDR1 reads SEHNR; CDR2 reads FQNEAQ (reference sequence). The CDR3 loop reads CSSRNMDSQAFF. Here the CDR3 DNA reads TGTTCCAGCAGAAATATGGACAGTCAAGCTTTCTTT.

The chain combines TRBV25-1 with TRBJ2-1; D may be TRBD2 (6 bases). Trimming removed 0 bases at V and 10 bases at J, with 13 bases between. This CDR3 is 14 amino acids long. Germline V gene data show CDR1 as MGHDK and CDR2 as SYGVNS. The CDR3 DNA is TGTGCCAGCAGTGAATATAAACGGGAGCGGGAGCAGTTCTTC. This translates into CASSEYKREREQFF.

V gene TRBV28 combines with J gene TRBJ2-5; 9 nucleotides agree with TRBD1. With the DNA end fitting TRBJ2-7 better, the J assignment may be wrong. In germline, CDR1 is MDHEN, CDR2 SYDVKM. The CDR3 consists of 14 residues. The CDR3 bases are TGTGCCAGCAGCACCGGGACAGGGTCCTACGAGCAGTACTTC. Protein product: CASSTGTGSYEQYF.